This T cell receptor beta chain emerged from a study of blood T cell repertoires in COVID-19. This CDR3 comprises 16 residues. Germline CDR1 is SGHRS and CDR2 is YFSETQ. V lost 3 bases to trimming and J lost 5 bases; unmatched junction nucleotides: 7. Under the authors' procedure: Amplification of reference gene primers was used by the study to estimate nucleated cell counts. TCRdb keeps only in-frame clones here, not all; method: immunoSEQ multiplex PCR. That table supplies the V and J calls and clone size; D and trimming were determined from the DNA. The sample includes more than 150,000 clones, approximately 80% of them seen just once.

Sequencing was carried out using PBMCs or T cells enriched from blood (not recorded which). The receptor was derived from a man aged 45-65 years who had recovered from COVID-19. The V call is TRBV5-1, the J call TRBJ2-5; 13 positions match TRBD2. DNA of the CDR3: TGCGCCAGCAGCTCCGCCGGGACTAGCGGGGCGGAGACCCAGTACTTC. Encoded protein: CASSSAGTSGAETQYF.